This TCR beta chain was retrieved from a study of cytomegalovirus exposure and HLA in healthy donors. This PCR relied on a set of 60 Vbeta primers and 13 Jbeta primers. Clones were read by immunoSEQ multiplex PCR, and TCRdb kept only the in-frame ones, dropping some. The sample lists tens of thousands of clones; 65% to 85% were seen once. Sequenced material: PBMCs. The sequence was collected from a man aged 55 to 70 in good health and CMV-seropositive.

For the CDR3, the DNA is TGCAGCGTTGTTACCGGGACTAGCCCCTACAATGAGCAGTTCTTC. Residues: CSVVTGTSPYNEQFF. The gene calls are TRBV29-1 and TRBJ2-1; the match to TRBD2 covers 9 bases. Unmatched junction bases numbered 6, after V lost 4 bases and J lost 2 bases. CDR1 is SQVTM and CDR2 is ANQGSEA in the germline V gene. This CDR3 spans 15 amino acids.